The sequence of this T cell receptor (beta chain) was determined in a study of radiotherapy plus CTLA-4 blockade in lung cancer. The wider study: Disease control was present in 30% to 40% of patients, and objective responses in around 20%.

This CDR3 has 16 amino acids. The V gene's germline CDR1 is MGHRA and CDR2 YSYEKL. V gave up 3 bases and J gave up 4 bases, with 19 bases separating them. Profiled with immunoSEQ multiplex PCR; TCRdb holds only in-frame clones, not every one. The sample consists of under 95,000 clones, roughly 80% of them appearing once. The chain carries TRBV4-1 and TRBJ2-7, with D hard to call. This specimen consisted of peripheral blood, obtained from a patient treated with radiotherapy plus ipilimumab. The receptor comes from a human donor with non-small cell lung cancer who had stable disease on radiotherapy plus ipilimumab. The chain's CDR3 is CASSHGEQSHLYEQYF. The CDR3 DNA sequence: TGCGCCAGCAGCCATGGGGAACAGTCCCACTTATACGAGCAGTACTTC.